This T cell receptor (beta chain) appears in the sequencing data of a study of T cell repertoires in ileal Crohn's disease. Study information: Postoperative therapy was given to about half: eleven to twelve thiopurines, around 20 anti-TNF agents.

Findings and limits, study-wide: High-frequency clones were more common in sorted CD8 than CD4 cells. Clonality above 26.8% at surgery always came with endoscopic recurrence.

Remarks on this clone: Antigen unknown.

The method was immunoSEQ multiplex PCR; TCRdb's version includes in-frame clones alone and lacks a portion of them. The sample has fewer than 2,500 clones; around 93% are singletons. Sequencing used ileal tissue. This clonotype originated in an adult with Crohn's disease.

CDR3 nucleotide sequence: TGTGCCAGCAGCCAAGTCGGCGGCCTTAACTATGGCTACACCTTC. It translates to CASSQVGGLNYGYTF. The chain couples TRBV14 to TRBJ1-2; D is uncertain. V gave up 1 base and J gave up 1 base, with 10 bases separating them. Germline lookup yields CDR1 SGHDN and CDR2 FVKESK. This CDR3 spans 15 amino acids.